The source of this T cell receptor (beta chain) is a study of T cells after somatic rescue of genetic block. Data came from immunoSEQ multiplex PCR; TCRdb stores just in-frame clones and leaves some out. The repertoire holds about 70,000 clones, with about 90% as singletons. The germline V gene encodes CDR1 LNHDA and CDR2 SQIVND (reference sequence). V was cut by 6 bases and J by 1 base, with 15 bases left in between. The CDR3 length is 15 residues. This chain connects TRBV19 to TRBJ2-5, with D possibly being TRBD2 (7 bases). The sequenced sample consisted of peripheral blood mononuclear cells (PBMCs). This TCR was sampled from a man in his forties. The DNA for the CDR3 is TGTGCCAGTAGCGGGGGCGCGGGGGTCCAAGAGACCCAGTACTTC. This translates into CASSGGAGVQETQYF.